The 24 T cell receptor beta chains below all came from one sample that was sequenced in a study of PD-L1 blockade in urothelial cancer. Assay: immunoSEQ multiplex PCR; the TCRdb copy retains only in-frame clones and omits some. The table includes 45,000 to 50,000 clones, about 87% detected once. The source material was PBMCs, sampled around atezolizumab (anti-PD-L1) treatment. These receptor sequences come from an elderly man with urothelial cancer.

The genes are TRBV5-4 and TRBJ2-5, with 11 bases fitting TRBD1. This CDR3 region has 15 residues. The trim removed 1 base at V and 3 bases at J, leaving 2 bases unmatched. Per the germline V gene, CDR1 is SGHNT and CDR2 is YYREEE (reference sequence). The CDR3 DNA reads TGTGCCAGCAGCTTGAGGACAGGGGGCAAAGAGACCCAGTACTTC. It codes for CASSLRTGGKETQYF.

This chain uses TRBV13 with TRBJ2-2; D ambiguous. This CDR3 has 11 amino acids. The ends were cut back, 5 bases at V and 9 bases at J, with 7 bases in the middle. Germline V gene lookup returns CDR1 PRHDT and CDR2 FYEKMQ (reference sequence). The CDR3 region is CASSQARELFF. The CDR3 coding sequence is TGTGCCAGCAGCCAGGCCCGGGAGCTGTTTTTT.

The sample holds one count of this clone. This chain joins TRBV4-1 and TRBJ2-1; 8 bases agree with TRBD2. The length of the CDR3 is 15 residues. Germline assignment: CDR1 MGHRA and CDR2 YSYEKL. V lost 0 bases, J lost 8 bases, and 6 bases stayed unmatched. This CDR3 is CASSQEETSVYEQFF. CDR3 nucleotides: TGCGCCAGCAGCCAAGAGGAGACTAGCGTGTATGAGCAGTTCTTC.

The chain is built from TRBV27 and TRBJ2-1, with D tentatively TRBD2 (5 bases). Germline V gene sequence: CDR1 MNHEY, CDR2 SMNVEV (reference sequence). The length of the CDR3 is 14 residues. V was clipped by 2 bases and J by 3 bases, with 8 bases between them. The CDR3 DNA follows: TGTGCCAGCAGTTTAAGCGGTTACTACAATGAGCAGTTCTTC. It specifies CASSLSGYYNEQFF.

V and J are TRBV28 and TRBJ2-5; TRBD1 is a possible D gene (6 bases). Germline CDR1 MDHEN, CDR2 SYDVKM. The CDR3 length is 14 residues. V lost 6 bases, J lost 2 bases, and 13 bases lay in between. The CDR3 DNA reads as TGTGCCAGCAGGTCCAGGGGATTTCAAGAGACCCAGTACTTC. This encodes CASRSRGFQETQYF.

The chain recombines TRBV2 with TRBJ2-7; 13 nucleotides match TRBD2. Germline V gene sequence: CDR1 SNHLY, CDR2 FYNNEI. The CDR3 runs 13 residues. Trimming at V came to 8 bases and at J to 7 bases, leaving 5 bases not matched to a gene. CDR3 residues: CASRLAGGPEQYF. Here the CDR3 DNA reads TGTGCCAGCCGACTAGCGGGAGGACCTGAGCAGTACTTC.

V is TRBV7-9 and J is TRBJ2-3, with D maybe TRBD1 (6 bases). Germline V CDR1 and CDR2: SEHNR, FQNEAQ (reference sequence). The CDR3 is 15 amino acids. Trimming removed 5 bases from V and 6 bases from J, with 18 bases in between. CDR3 amino acids: CASSPETGTPDTQYF. The CDR3 DNA follows: TGTGCCAGCAGCCCCGAGACAGGCACCCCGGATACGCAGTATTTT. Full variable domain (rest looked up from reference TRBV7-9 and TRBJ2-3): DTGVSQNPRHKITKRGQNVTFRCDPISEHNRLYWYRQTLGQGPEFLTYFQNEAQLEKSRLLSDRFSAERPKGSFSTLEIQRTEQGDSAMYLCASSPETGTPDTQYFGPGTRLTVL.

This chain links TRBV5-1 with TRBJ2-3, with D perhaps matching TRBD1 (6 bases). Germline V gene sequence: CDR1 SGHRS, CDR2 YFSETQ. Trimming pared 2 bases from V and 1 base from J, leaving 14 bases between. The CDR3 has 16 amino acids. This CDR3 reads CASSLTGSKGTDTQYF. For the CDR3, the DNA is TGCGCCAGCAGCTTAACAGGGAGTAAAGGCACAGATACGCAGTATTTT.

This clone occurred once. V gene TRBV15 combines with J gene TRBJ2-5; 8 nucleotides match TRBD1. The V and J ends lost 0 bases and 4 bases, in that order; junction bases with no gene match: 7. This CDR3 region has 16 residues. CDR1 and CDR2 from the germline V gene are LNHNV and YYDKDF (reference sequence). Here the CDR3 DNA reads TGTGCCACCAGCAGAGACCTTAGGACAGGGCCAGAGACCCAGTACTTC. Its protein is CATSRDLRTGPETQYF.

This sequence joins TRBV6-1 and TRBJ1-4; D remains ambiguous. V was clipped by 3 bases and J by 8 bases, with 13 bases between them. CDR1 is MNHNS, CDR2 SASEGT, per germline. CDR3 length: 14 residues. Here the CDR3 reads CASSDNQPGEKLFF. CDR3 in DNA: TGTGCCAGCAGTGACAATCAACCAGGAGAAAAACTGTTTTTT.

The chain recombines TRBV7-8 with TRBJ2-7; perhaps TRBD1 as D (6 bases). Germline assignment: CDR1 SGHVS and CDR2 FQNEAQ. Trimming cost V 1 base and J 2 bases, with 9 bases left between them. The CDR3 consists of 14 residues. The CDR3, as DNA: TGTGCCAGCAGCTTAGGGACAGCAACCTACGAGCAGTACTTC. It specifies CASSLGTATYEQYF.

The V gene is TRBV7-2, the J gene TRBJ2-2, with 11 bases aligning to TRBD2. This CDR3 contains 16 residues. Per germline, CDR1 SGHTA and CDR2 FQGNSA. J was trimmed by 3 bases and V by 5 bases; bases with no gene match: 5. The CDR3 protein is CASSPLGLADTGELFF. The CDR3 DNA is TGTGCCAGCAGCCCGTTGGGACTAGCGGACACCGGGGAGCTGTTTTTT.

This chain uses TRBV7-9 with TRBJ2-5; D might be TRBD2 (6 bases). Germline CDR1 reads SEHNR; CDR2 reads FQNEAQ (reference sequence). This CDR3 has 15 residues. The V end lost 2 bases, the J end lost 5 bases, and 15 bases lay between the germline ends. The CDR3, as DNA: TGTGCCAGCAGCTTACTGTTGGCGGGGACGGAGACCCAGTACTTC. This codes for CASSLLLAGTETQYF.

The chain joins TRBV28 to TRBJ2-7; 9 bases are shared with TRBD1. This CDR3 region has 15 residues. Germline V CDR1 and CDR2: MDHEN, SYDVKM. V was clipped by 8 bases and J by 1 base; unmatched bases: 9. The CDR3 DNA sequence: TGTGCCAGCGGGATACAGGGGGCGAAATCCTACGAGCAGTACTTC. It is translated as CASGIQGAKSYEQYF.

The CDR3 spells CAWRGPGYPQETQYF. The CDR3 DNA follows: TGTGCCTGGAGGGGCCCAGGGTATCCCCAAGAGACCCAGTACTTC. This chain uses TRBV30 with TRBJ2-5, with D maybe TRBD1 (5 bases). This CDR3 comprises 15 residues. V was pared by 3 bases and J by 1 base, with 15 bases between. Germline loops: CDR1 GTSNPN, CDR2 SVGIG (reference sequence). The entire variable domain, with the rest obtained from reference TRBV30 and TRBJ2-5, is as follows: SQTIHQWPATLVQPVGSPLSLECTVEGTSNPNLYWYRQAAGRGLQLLFYSVGIGQISSEVPQNLSASRPQDRQFILSSKKLLLSDSGFYLCAWRGPGYPQETQYFGPGTRLLVL.

This clone was picked up one time. This rearrangement joins TRBV19 to TRBJ2-3; 10 bases align to TRBD2. CDR1 LNHDA and CDR2 SQIVND come from the germline V gene (reference sequence). This CDR3 comprises 17 residues. V trimming: 4 bases; J trimming: 4 bases; junction bases outside the gene matches: 11. DNA of the CDR3: TGTGCCAGTAGTACCGCTCCGCTAGCGGGAGTCCCAGATACGCAGTATTTT. This codes for CASSTAPLAGVPDTQYF.

This clone was recorded only once. J is TRBJ2-1 and V is TRBV4-3; 8 bases align to TRBD2. V lost 0 bases to trimming and J lost 7 bases; unmatched junction nucleotides: 8. The CDR3 totals 16 residues. The germline gives CDR1 LGHNA, CDR2 YSLEER. Written as DNA, the CDR3 is TGCGCCAGCAGCCAAGAGGCGCCAGCGGGAGAAAATGAGCAGTTCTTC. Encoded protein: CASSQEAPAGENEQFF.

The genes are TRBV7-2 and TRBJ2-3, with D perhaps TRBD2 (6 bases). CDR1 SGHTA and CDR2 FQGNSA come from the germline V gene. Trimming cost V 5 bases and J 4 bases, with 10 bases left between them. This CDR3 has 13 amino acids. Written as DNA, the CDR3 is TGTGCCAGCAGCGCCAGACTAGCAGATACGCAGTATTTT. It yields the protein CASSARLADTQYF.

This sequence joins TRBV27 and TRBJ2-2; D may be TRBD1 (6 bases). V was clipped by 7 bases and J by 4 bases, with 16 bases between them. Germline CDR1 MNHEY, CDR2 SMNVEV (reference sequence). This CDR3 region has 15 residues. The CDR3 DNA reads TGTGCCAGCACCCGGAACAGGGAAGGCACCGGGGAGCTGTTTTTT. Protein sequence: CASTRNREGTGELFF.

The chain recombines TRBV5-1 with TRBJ2-6; tentatively, D is TRBD2 (5 bases). Trimming removed 4 bases at V and 0 bases at J, with 14 bases between. This CDR3 comprises 17 residues. The V gene's germline CDR1 is SGHRS and CDR2 YFSETQ. Written as DNA, the CDR3 is TGCGCCAGCAGCCTGACCCCTCTAGCCTCTGGGGCCAACGTCCTGACTTTC. Translated: CASSLTPLASGANVLTF.

The J gene is TRBJ1-4, the V gene TRBV4-3; TRBD1 matches 7 bases. V lost 1 base and J lost 3; bases outside the gene matches: 2. The CDR3 consists of 15 residues. The germline V gene has CDR1 LGHNA and CDR2 YSLEER. The DNA of the CDR3 is TGCGCCAGCAGCCAAGTACAGGGGTCTAATGAAAAACTGTTTTTT. It translates to CASSQVQGSNEKLFF.

V is TRBV7-9 and J is TRBJ1-2; 10 positions match TRBD1. V shed 5 bases and J 4 bases; nucleotides not matched to a gene: 7. The CDR3 runs to 15 residues. The germline CDR1 and CDR2 sequences are SEHNR and FQNEAQ (reference sequence). Here the CDR3 DNA reads TGTGCCAGCAGCGCCCGGGACAGGGGCCGCTATGGCTACACCTTC. Translated: CASSARDRGRYGYTF.

The genes are TRBV29-1 and TRBJ2-1; a weak D match, TRBD2 (5 bases). V was shortened by 8 bases and J by 8 bases, with 19 bases between the two germline ends. Germline CDR1 is SQVTM and CDR2 is ANQGSEA. This CDR3 is built from 13 residues. CDR3 bases: TGCAGCCCTCTGGGCCCAACGGAGGATGAGCAGTTCTTC. Protein: CSPLGPTEDEQFF.

The chain recombines TRBV18 with TRBJ2-3; TRBD2 aligns across 9 bases. V shed 3 bases, J shed 0 bases, and the junction held 10 bases outside the gene matches. The CDR3 runs 18 residues. Germline assignment: CDR1 KGHSH and CDR2 LQKENI. In nucleotides, the CDR3 is TGTGCCAGCTCACCGCCACGTACTAGCGGGCCTAGCACAGATACGCAGTATTTT. This sequence encodes CASSPPRTSGPSTDTQYF.